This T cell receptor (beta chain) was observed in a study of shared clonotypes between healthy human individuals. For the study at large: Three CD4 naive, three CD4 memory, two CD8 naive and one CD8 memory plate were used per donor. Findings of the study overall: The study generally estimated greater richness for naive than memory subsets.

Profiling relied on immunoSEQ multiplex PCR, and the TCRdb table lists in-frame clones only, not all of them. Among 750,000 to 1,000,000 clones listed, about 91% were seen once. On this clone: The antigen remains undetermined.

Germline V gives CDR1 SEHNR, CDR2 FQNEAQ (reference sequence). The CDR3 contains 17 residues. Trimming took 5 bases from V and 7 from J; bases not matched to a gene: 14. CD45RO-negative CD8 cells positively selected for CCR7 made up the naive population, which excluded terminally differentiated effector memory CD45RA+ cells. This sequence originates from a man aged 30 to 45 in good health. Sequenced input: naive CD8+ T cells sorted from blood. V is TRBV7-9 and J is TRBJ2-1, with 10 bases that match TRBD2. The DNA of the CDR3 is TGTGCCAGCAGCACCCCTAGCGGGAGCCCCTTTTGGAATGAGCAGTTCTTC. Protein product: CASSTPSGSPFWNEQFF.